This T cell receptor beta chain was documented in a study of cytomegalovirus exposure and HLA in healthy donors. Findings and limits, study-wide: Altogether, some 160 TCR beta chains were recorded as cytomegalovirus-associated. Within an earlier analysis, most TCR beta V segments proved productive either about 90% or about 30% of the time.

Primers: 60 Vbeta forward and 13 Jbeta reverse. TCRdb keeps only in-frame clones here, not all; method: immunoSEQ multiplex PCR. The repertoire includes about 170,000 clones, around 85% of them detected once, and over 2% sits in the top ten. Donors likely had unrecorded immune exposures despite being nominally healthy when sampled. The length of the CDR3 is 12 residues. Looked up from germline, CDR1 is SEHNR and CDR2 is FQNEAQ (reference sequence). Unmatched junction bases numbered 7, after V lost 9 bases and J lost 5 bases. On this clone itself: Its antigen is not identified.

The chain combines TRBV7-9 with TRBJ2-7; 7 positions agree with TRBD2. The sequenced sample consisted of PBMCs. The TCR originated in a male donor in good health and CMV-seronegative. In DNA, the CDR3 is TGTGCCAGTGGGGGGGGTCTCGACGAGCAGTACTTC. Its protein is CASGGGLDEQYF.